This TCR beta chain is drawn from a study of patients and donors after allogeneic stem cell transplantation. From the RT-PCR reads, TCRdb called clonotypes with MiXCR, one entry per CDR3 protein. The top ten clones hold more than 9% of a sample with approximately 200,000 distinct CDR3 sequences, 13% to 15% of them seen once. V lost 5 bases, J lost 4 bases, and 11 bases stayed unmatched. The CDR3 has 16 amino acids. CDR1 is MNHEY, CDR2 SVGEGT, per germline. Material: blood, either unsorted or a sorted T cell fraction (not recorded which). This TCR was sampled from a human donor who was either an allogeneic HSCT recipient or a stem cell or donor lymphocyte infusion donor (not recorded which). It is not recorded whose cells these are; they may come from a transplant donor. The genes are TRBV6-2 or TRBV6-3 and TRBJ2-1; 7 positions agree with TRBD2. Written as DNA, the CDR3 is TGTGCCAGCAGTGGAGGTGTGGGCGGGGGATACAATGAGCAGTTCTTC. Residues: CASSGGVGGGYNEQFF.